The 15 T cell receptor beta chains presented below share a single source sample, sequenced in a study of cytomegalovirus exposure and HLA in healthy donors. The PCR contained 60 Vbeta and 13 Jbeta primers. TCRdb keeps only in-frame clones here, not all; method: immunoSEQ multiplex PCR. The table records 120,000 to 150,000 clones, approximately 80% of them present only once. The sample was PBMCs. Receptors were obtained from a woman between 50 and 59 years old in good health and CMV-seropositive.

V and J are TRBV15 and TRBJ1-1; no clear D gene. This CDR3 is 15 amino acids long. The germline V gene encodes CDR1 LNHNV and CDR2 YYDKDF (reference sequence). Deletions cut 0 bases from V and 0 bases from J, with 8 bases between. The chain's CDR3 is CATSRDPDLNTEAFF. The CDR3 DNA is TGTGCCACCAGCAGAGATCCAGATCTGAACACTGAAGCTTTCTTT.

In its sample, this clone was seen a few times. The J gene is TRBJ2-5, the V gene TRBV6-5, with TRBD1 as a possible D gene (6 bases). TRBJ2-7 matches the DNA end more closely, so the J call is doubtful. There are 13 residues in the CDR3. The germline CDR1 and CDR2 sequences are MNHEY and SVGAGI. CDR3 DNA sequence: TGTGCCAGCAGTCAGGACAGAACCTACGAGCAGTACTTC. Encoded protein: CASSQDRTYEQYF.

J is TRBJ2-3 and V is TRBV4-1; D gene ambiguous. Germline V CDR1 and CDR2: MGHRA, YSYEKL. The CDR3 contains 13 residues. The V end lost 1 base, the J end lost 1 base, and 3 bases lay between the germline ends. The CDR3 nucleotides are TGCGCCAGCAGCCAAGTCGGCACAGATACGCAGTATTTT. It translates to CASSQVGTDTQYF.

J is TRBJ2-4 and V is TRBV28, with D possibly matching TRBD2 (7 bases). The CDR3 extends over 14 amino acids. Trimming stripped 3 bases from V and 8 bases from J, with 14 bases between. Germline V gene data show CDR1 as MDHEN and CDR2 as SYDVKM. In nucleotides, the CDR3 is TGTGCCAGCAGTTTGCGGGGGCCTAGGGACATTCAGTACTTC. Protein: CASSLRGPRDIQYF.

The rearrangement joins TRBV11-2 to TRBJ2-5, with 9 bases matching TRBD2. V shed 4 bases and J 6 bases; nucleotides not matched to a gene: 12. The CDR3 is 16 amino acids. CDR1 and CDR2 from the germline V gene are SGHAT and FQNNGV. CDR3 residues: CASSYRLAETGQTQYF. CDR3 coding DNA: TGTGCCAGCAGCTACAGACTAGCGGAGACGGGGCAGACCCAGTACTTC.

This CDR3 reads CASRGSGTRGPKGYNEQFF. In DNA, the CDR3 is TGTGCCAGCAGAGGTTCAGGGACTAGGGGACCAAAGGGATACAATGAGCAGTTCTTC. The rearrangement links TRBV7-8 to TRBJ2-1, with 8 nucleotides matching TRBD2. J was trimmed by 4 bases and V by 6 bases; bases with no gene match: 20. Per the germline V gene, CDR1 is SGHVS and CDR2 is FQNEAQ. CDR3 length: 19 residues.

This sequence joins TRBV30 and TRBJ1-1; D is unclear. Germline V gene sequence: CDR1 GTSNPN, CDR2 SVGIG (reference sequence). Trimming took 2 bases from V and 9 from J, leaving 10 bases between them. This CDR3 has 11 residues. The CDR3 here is CAWSSRGQAFF. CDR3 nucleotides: TGTGCCTGGAGTTCACGAGGGCAAGCTTTCTTT.

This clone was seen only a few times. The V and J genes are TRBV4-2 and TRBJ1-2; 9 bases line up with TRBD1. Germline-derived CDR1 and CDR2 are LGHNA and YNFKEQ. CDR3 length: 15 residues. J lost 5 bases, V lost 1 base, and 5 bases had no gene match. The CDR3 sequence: CASSQGTGEGYGYTF. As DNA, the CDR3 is TGTGCCAGCAGCCAAGGGACAGGGGAGGGGTATGGCTACACCTTC.

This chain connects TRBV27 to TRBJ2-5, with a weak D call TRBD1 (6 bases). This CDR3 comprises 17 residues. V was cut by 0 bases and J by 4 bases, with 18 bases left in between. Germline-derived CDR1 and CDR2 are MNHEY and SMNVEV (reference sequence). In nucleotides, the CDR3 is TGTGCCAGCAGTTTATCTCACCGGGACACTTCTGGAGAGACCCAGTACTTC. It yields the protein CASSLSHRDTSGETQYF.

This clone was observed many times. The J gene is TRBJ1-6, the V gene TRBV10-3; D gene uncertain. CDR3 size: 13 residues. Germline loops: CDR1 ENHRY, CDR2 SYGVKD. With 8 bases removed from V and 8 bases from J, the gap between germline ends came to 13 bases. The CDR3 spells CAIRGSEDSPLHF. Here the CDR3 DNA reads TGTGCCATCCGAGGGTCAGAGGATTCACCCCTCCACTTT.

The CDR3 DNA sequence: TGTGCCAGCAGTTTACAGGGGAAGTATTCACCCCTCCACTTT. Its protein product is CASSLQGKYSPLHF. V is TRBV28 and J is TRBJ1-6, with D possibly TRBD1 on 6 matching bases. The germline V and J ends were trimmed by 2 bases and 8 bases, with 10 bases remaining between them. Germline assignment: CDR1 MDHEN and CDR2 SYDVKM. The CDR3 totals 14 residues.

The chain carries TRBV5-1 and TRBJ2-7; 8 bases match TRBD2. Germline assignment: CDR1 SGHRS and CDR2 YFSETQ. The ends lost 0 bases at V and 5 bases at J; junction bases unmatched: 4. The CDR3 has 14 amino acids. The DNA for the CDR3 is TGCGCCAGCAGCTTGGTAGCGGGGACCCACGAGCAGTACTTC. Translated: CASSLVAGTHEQYF.

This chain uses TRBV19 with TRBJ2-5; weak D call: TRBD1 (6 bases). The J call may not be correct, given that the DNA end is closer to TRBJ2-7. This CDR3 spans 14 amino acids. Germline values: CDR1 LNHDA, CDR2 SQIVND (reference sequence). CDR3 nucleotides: TGTGCCAGTAGTATACAGGGGTCATACTACGAGCAGTACTTC. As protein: CASSIQGSYYEQYF.

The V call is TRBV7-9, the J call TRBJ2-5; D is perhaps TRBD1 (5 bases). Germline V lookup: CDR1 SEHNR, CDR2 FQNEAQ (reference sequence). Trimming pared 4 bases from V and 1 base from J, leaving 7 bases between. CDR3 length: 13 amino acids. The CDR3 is CASSYDSQETQYF. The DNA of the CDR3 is TGTGCCAGCAGCTACGACAGCCAAGAGACCCAGTACTTC.

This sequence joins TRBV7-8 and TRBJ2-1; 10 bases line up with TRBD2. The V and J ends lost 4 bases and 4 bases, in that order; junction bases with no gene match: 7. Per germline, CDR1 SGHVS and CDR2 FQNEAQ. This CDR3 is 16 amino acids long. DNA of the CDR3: TGTGCCAGCAGCTCACAGACTAGCGGGCGGTACAATGAGCAGTTCTTC. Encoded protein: CASSSQTSGRYNEQFF.